This T cell receptor beta chain is from a study of cytomegalovirus exposure and HLA in healthy donors. Study-wide points: Rare sequences made up most TCRs, while some public TCRs were found in many donors. TCR beta V- and J-gene trimming was later associated with a missense DCLRE1C variant.

To note about this clone: What it recognizes is unknown.

13 Jbeta primers and 60 Vbeta primers were used for the PCR. Libraries were prepared by immunoSEQ multiplex PCR; TCRdb keeps only in-frame clonotypes and omits some of them. The table has about 130,000 clones, 60% to 75% seen once. Germline values: CDR1 SNHLY, CDR2 FYNNEI. The CDR3 covers 14 residues. J lost 5 bases, V lost 4 bases, and 4 bases had no gene match. The receptor was derived from a man aged 25-45 years in good health and CMV-seronegative. Sequenced sample: PBMCs. This sequence joins TRBV2 and TRBJ2-3; TRBD1 matches 9 bases. The CDR3 protein is CASSGTGAEDTQYF. DNA of the CDR3: TGTGCCAGCAGTGGGACAGGGGCGGAAGATACGCAGTATTTT.